This T cell receptor (beta chain) is drawn from a study of shared clonotypes between healthy human individuals. At the deep level, the assay was run. Template amounts of 250 to 350 ng DNA, tens of thousands of T cell genomes, were employed in unsorted PBMC replicate PCRs. Sequencing on ten immunoSEQ deep assay plates was performed for unsorted PBMC DNA. Assay: immunoSEQ multiplex PCR; the TCRdb copy retains only in-frame clones and omits some. The repertoire holds around 530,000 clones, with just over 75% as singletons. Those who donated were healthy HIV-negative adults, with no recent acute infections or vaccinations reported. This CDR3 is built from 13 residues. V lost 6 bases to trimming and J lost 0 bases, with 6 bases between them. CDR1 and CDR2 from the germline V gene are MDHEN and SYDVKM. Of note for this clone: Other DNA sequences in this specimen translate into the identical CDR3.

Sequenced material: PBMCs. The chain has TRBV28 and TRBJ1-5; D gene ambiguous. This clonotype was sampled from a woman in her forties in good health. Some clones in this sample may be carry-over from other donors' samples. The CDR3 reads CASSLDSNQPQHF. CDR3 nucleotides: TGTGCCAGCAGCTTGGATAGCAATCAGCCCCAGCATTTT. Based on the CDR3 plus reference TRBV28 and TRBJ1-5, the full variable domain is DVKVTQSSRYLVKRTGEKVFLECVQDMDHENMFWYRQDPGLGLRLIYFSYDVKMKEKGDIPEGYSVSREKKERFSLILESASTNQTSMYLCASSLDSNQPQHFGDGTRLSIL.